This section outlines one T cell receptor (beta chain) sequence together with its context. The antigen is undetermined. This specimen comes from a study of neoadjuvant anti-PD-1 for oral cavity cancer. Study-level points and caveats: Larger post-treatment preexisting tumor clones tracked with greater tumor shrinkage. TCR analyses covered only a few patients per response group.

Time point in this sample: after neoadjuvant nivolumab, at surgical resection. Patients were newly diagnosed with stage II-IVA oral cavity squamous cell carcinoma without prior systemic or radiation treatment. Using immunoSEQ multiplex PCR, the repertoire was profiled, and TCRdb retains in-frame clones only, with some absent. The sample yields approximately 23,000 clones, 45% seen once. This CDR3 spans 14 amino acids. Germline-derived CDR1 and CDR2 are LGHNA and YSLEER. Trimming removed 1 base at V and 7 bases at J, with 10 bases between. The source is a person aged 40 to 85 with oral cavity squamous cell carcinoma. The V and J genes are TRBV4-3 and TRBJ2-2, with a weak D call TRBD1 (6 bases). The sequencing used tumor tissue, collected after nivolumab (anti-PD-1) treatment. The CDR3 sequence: CASSQGGPIGELFF. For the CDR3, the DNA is TGCGCCAGCAGCCAAGGGGGGCCTATCGGGGAGCTGTTTTTT.